The 26 T cell receptor beta chains presented below share a single source sample, sequenced in a study of spatial heterogeneity in lung cancer. As to time point: sample taken at primary tumor resection. Whole RNA, which was extracted from tumor, nontumor lung tissue or frozen PBMC, was sequenced without any cell sorting. TCRdb re-called the 5' RACE reads through MiXCR, storing one row per CDR3 protein. The table includes 40,000 to 45,000 distinct CDR3 sequences, 6% to 7% detected once. The material was PBMCs, obtained at surgery. Receptor source: a female donor with early-stage non-small cell lung cancer.

The J gene is TRBJ2-1, the V gene TRBV15; a possible D gene is TRBD2 (5 bases). From germline, CDR1 is LNHNV and CDR2 YYDKDF (reference sequence). The V gene lost 0 bases and the J gene lost 4 bases, with 16 bases spanning the gap. The CDR3 runs 17 residues. CDR3 nucleotide sequence: TGTGCCACCAGCAGAGACCGCTCAATAGCGACTTACAATGAGCAGTTCTTC. This gives the protein CATSRDRSIATYNEQFF.

This clonotype has ten or more counts. Sequence at one end of the junction differs from germline and may be a read error. J is TRBJ1-6 and V is TRBV4-2, with D perhaps TRBD1 (5 bases). The CDR3 is 13 amino acids. Per germline, CDR1 LGHNA and CDR2 YNFKEQ. The CDR3 coding sequence is TGTGCCAGCAGCCAAGTGGAAAGGGGACCCGTCCACTTT. This translates into CASSQVERGPVHF.

This clonotype was found many times. The V call is TRBV6-5, the J call TRBJ2-7; TRBD2 aligns across 7 bases. The germline V gene encodes CDR1 MNHEY and CDR2 SVGAGI. V lost 6 bases to trimming and J lost 5 bases; unmatched junction nucleotides: 10. The CDR3 is made up of 14 amino acids. This chain's CDR3 is CASSPRGVRNEQYF. CDR3 DNA: TGTGCCAGCAGCCCACGGGGGGTCCGGAACGAGCAGTACTTC.

At least ten counts were recorded for this clonotype. The chain links TRBV10-2 to TRBJ2-7; D is undetermined. Germline V gene data show CDR1 as WSHSY and CDR2 as SAAADI. The CDR3 loop spans 15 amino acids. Trimming removed 1 base from V and 5 bases from J, with 15 bases in between. In DNA form, the CDR3 reads TGCGCCAGCAGTGAGTGGTCTGCCTCTAACGACGAGCAGTACTTC. Residues: CASSEWSASNDEQYF.

There are many counts of this clonotype. The gene calls are TRBV5-1 and TRBJ2-7; no clear D. The CDR3 contains 14 residues. V was clipped by 0 bases and J by 0 bases, with 7 bases between them. Per the germline V gene, CDR1 is SGHRS and CDR2 is YFSETQ. The CDR3 DNA follows: TGCGCCAGCAGCTTGGACAGTCCCTCCTACGAGCAGTACTTC. This codes for CASSLDSPSYEQYF.

This chain links TRBV15 with TRBJ2-7, with D perhaps being TRBD1 or TRBD2 (7 bases each). Per germline, CDR1 LNHNV and CDR2 YYDKDF (reference sequence). The CDR3 has 16 amino acids. The V end lost 1 base, the J end lost 5 bases, and 18 bases lay between the germline ends. The CDR3 loop reads CATSRVLGGGAHEQYF. The CDR3, as DNA: TGTGCCACCAGCAGAGTTTTGGGAGGGGGCGCCCACGAGCAGTACTTC.

This clonotype occurred many times. The chain couples TRBV6-2 or TRBV6-3 to TRBJ2-5; 9 nucleotides line up with TRBD1. The CDR3 has 13 residues. Trimming removed 7 bases from V and 5 bases from J; junction bases left unmatched: 5. CDR1 is MNHEY, CDR2 SVGEGT, per germline. This CDR3 reads CASNTGGRETQYF. The CDR3 coding sequence is TGTGCCAGCAACACAGGGGGCCGGGAGACCCAGTACTTC.

At least ten counts were recorded for this clonotype. CDR3 loop: CASSQVLNTEAFF. DNA for the CDR3: TGCGCCAGCAGCCAAGTGCTGAACACTGAAGCTTTCTTT. The genes are TRBV4-1 and TRBJ1-1; D is unclear. V lost 1 base to trimming and J lost 0 bases, with 3 bases between them. The CDR3 is 13 residues long. Germline-derived CDR1 and CDR2 are MGHRA and YSYEKL.

This clonotype was found many times. The chain carries TRBV24-1 and TRBJ2-3; D is possibly TRBD1 or TRBD2 (5 bases each). V shed 4 bases and J shed 8 bases, with 24 bases lying between them. The CDR3 loop spans 17 amino acids. CDR1 KGHDR and CDR2 SFDVKD come from the germline V gene. Here the CDR3 reads CATSDEMVGASPGTQYF. The CDR3 DNA reads TGTGCCACCAGTGACGAAATGGTCGGGGCTAGTCCAGGTACGCAGTATTTT.

This clonotype was seen ten or more times. This sequence joins TRBV20-1 and TRBJ2-3; D is possibly TRBD2 (5 bases). The germline V gene encodes CDR1 DFQATT and CDR2 SNEGSKA (reference sequence). The CDR3 has 14 amino acids. V dropped 5 bases and J dropped 0 bases, with 12 bases sitting between them. The CDR3 is CSAPRAVSTDTQYF. The CDR3 coding sequence is TGCAGTGCTCCCCGAGCGGTCAGCACAGATACGCAGTATTTT.

The chain couples TRBV7-2 to TRBJ2-3; 10 nucleotides match TRBD2. The trim removed 2 bases at V and 5 bases at J, leaving 4 bases unmatched. Germline values: CDR1 SGHTA, CDR2 FQGNSA. The CDR3 is 15 amino acids. CDR3: CASSLLGLARDTQYF. DNA for the CDR3: TGTGCCAGCAGCTTATTGGGACTAGCGAGAGATACGCAGTATTTT.

This clonotype was counted ten times or more. The chain is built from TRBV3-1 and TRBJ2-1, with D possibly being TRBD1 (6 bases). Trimming removed 4 bases at V and 5 bases at J, with 6 bases between. CDR3 length: 12 residues. The germline V gene has CDR1 LGHDT and CDR2 YNNKEL (reference sequence). The CDR3 loop is CASSRTDNEQFF. CDR3 bases: TGTGCCAGCAGCCGGACAGACAATGAGCAGTTCTTC.

There are a few counts of this clonotype. The rearrangement links TRBV18 to TRBJ1-2; D perhaps matches TRBD1 (5 bases). Between the trimmed V and J ends, which lost 2 bases and 4 bases, there was a span of 11 bases. Per germline, CDR1 KGHSH and CDR2 LQKENI. The CDR3 covers 14 residues. The CDR3 spells CASSPIDRVYGYTF. Written as DNA, the CDR3 is TGTGCCAGCTCACCAATTGACAGAGTCTATGGCTACACCTTC.

This clonotype was detected only a few times. The rearrangement joins TRBV5-8 to TRBJ1-2; tentative D call: TRBD1 (5 bases). V lost 1 base, J lost 6 bases, and 10 bases lay in between. From germline, CDR1 is SGHTS and CDR2 YDEGEE. The CDR3 is made up of 13 amino acids. The chain's CDR3 is CASSLQGAHGYTF. CDR3 DNA: TGTGCCAGCAGCTTGCAAGGGGCCCATGGCTACACCTTC.

This clonotype was recorded at least ten times. This chain connects TRBV7-2 to TRBJ1-1; 8 positions agree with TRBD1. V gave up 4 bases and J gave up 5 bases; unmatched junction bases: 3. There are 13 residues in the CDR3. Germline values: CDR1 SGHTA, CDR2 FQGNSA. This chain's CDR3 is CASSSDRETEAFF. The CDR3 region has the DNA TGTGCCAGCAGCTCGGACAGGGAAACTGAAGCTTTCTTT.

This clonotype has at least ten counts. The V and J genes are TRBV6-2 or TRBV6-3 and TRBJ1-5, with 9 bases lining up with TRBD1. Looked up from germline, CDR1 is MNHEY and CDR2 is SVGEGT. The trim removed 8 bases at V and 1 base at J, leaving 9 bases unmatched. CDR3 size: 16 residues. As DNA, the CDR3 is TGTGCCAGCCAGACGGGACAGGGCATGAGCAATCAGCCCCAGCATTTT. Its protein product is CASQTGQGMSNQPQHF.

The sample holds many counts of this clonotype. The J gene is TRBJ1-4, the V gene TRBV11-2; D possibly corresponds to TRBD1 (6 bases). The CDR3 has 12 amino acids. The V end was cut by 5 bases, the J end by 13 bases, with 14 bases between. Per germline, CDR1 SGHAT and CDR2 FQNNGV. In DNA form, the CDR3 reads TGTGCCAGCAGCCAGAAACAGGGAGCACTGTTTTTT. Its protein product is CASSQKQGALFF.

This chain connects TRBV6-5 to TRBJ2-2; D uncertain. This CDR3 contains 16 residues. With 3 bases removed from V and 0 bases from J, the gap between germline ends came to 11 bases. Germline V gene data show CDR1 as MNHEY and CDR2 as SVGAGI. The CDR3 sequence: CASSYSGRPNTGELFF. Here the CDR3 DNA reads TGTGCCAGCAGTTATTCGGGCCGGCCGAACACCGGGGAGCTGTTTTTT.

The sample holds a few counts of this clonotype. The V and J genes are TRBV6-2 or TRBV6-3 and TRBJ1-2; TRBD1 might be the D (6 bases). CDR1 is MNHEY and CDR2 is SVGEGT in the germline V gene. V was clipped by 6 bases and J by 2 bases, with 16 bases between them. CDR3 length: 15 residues. Written as DNA, the CDR3 is TGTGCCAGCAGGGCGACAGGAGTGAGAAACTATGGCTACACCTTC. It specifies CASRATGVRNYGYTF.

This clonotype was counted ten times or more. This rearrangement joins TRBV27 to TRBJ2-6; 8 bases fit TRBD2. Germline CDR1 MNHEY, CDR2 SMNVEV (reference sequence). This CDR3 is 18 amino acids long. V lost 5 bases and J lost 2; bases outside the gene matches: 11. CDR3 bases: TGTGCCAGCAGTCGCGCCGGGACTAGTACCACTGGGGCCAACGTCCTGACTTTC. This encodes CASSRAGTSTTGANVLTF.

This clonotype was seen a handful of times. V and J are TRBV20-1 and TRBJ1-1, with D perhaps TRBD1 (5 bases). Germline values: CDR1 DFQATT, CDR2 SNEGSKA (reference sequence). With 2 bases removed from V and 5 bases from J, the gap between germline ends came to 9 bases. The CDR3 has 12 amino acids. The CDR3 sequence: CSARQAGTEAFF. The CDR3 DNA reads TGCAGTGCTAGACAGGCAGGGACTGAAGCTTTCTTT.

For this clonotype: Given a much more abundant clone one base away, this may be a read error. This CDR3 fails to terminate in the conserved phenylalanine or tryptophan, so it likely reflects a read error. The V call is TRBV6-1, the J call TRBJ2-3, with a weak D call TRBD2 (5 bases). V gave up 8 bases and J gave up 1 base, with 10 bases separating them. Germline CDR1 reads MNHNS; CDR2 reads SASEGT. The length of the CDR3 is 13 residues. The CDR3 nucleotides are TGTGCCAGCGAGGGTCGGGGCACAGATACGCAGTATTCT. Protein product: CASEGRGTDTQYS.

The J gene is TRBJ1-4, the V gene TRBV23-1; TRBD1 matches at 7 bases. TRBV23-1 is an open reading frame, and its role is uncertain. Trimming took 8 bases from V and 8 from J; bases not matched to a gene: 17. The CDR3 covers 16 residues. The CDR3 is CASFGSLISGGEKLFF. The CDR3 coding sequence is TGCGCCAGCTTTGGAAGCTTAATCTCAGGGGGAGAAAAACTGTTTTTT.

This clonotype was recorded at least ten times. V usage is TRBV6-2 or TRBV6-3 and J usage is TRBJ2-1, with D perhaps matching TRBD1 or TRBD2 (5 bases each). The CDR3 has 15 residues. Germline lookup yields CDR1 MNHEY and CDR2 SVGEGT. Deletions cut 6 bases from V and 4 bases from J, with 16 bases between. CDR3 coding DNA: TGTGCCAGCAGCCATGGGACCCCTAGTTACAATGAGCAGTTCTTC. Its translation is CASSHGTPSYNEQFF.

The rearrangement links TRBV10-3 to TRBJ1-2; 7 positions agree with TRBD1. Germline V lookup: CDR1 ENHRY, CDR2 SYGVKD. Germline trimming cut 5 bases from V and 4 bases from J; bases unmatched to any gene: 7. The CDR3 spans 14 residues. The CDR3 sequence is CAISLTGAVYGYTF. DNA for the CDR3: TGTGCCATCAGTTTAACAGGGGCAGTCTATGGCTACACCTTC.

The chain carries TRBV7-7 and TRBJ2-6; D is uncertain. Per the germline V gene, CDR1 is SSHAT and CDR2 is FNYEAQ (reference sequence). V lost 4 bases and J lost 2, with 6 bases in between. The CDR3 is 14 residues long. The CDR3 DNA is TGTGCCAGCAGCTCGGGCGCTGGGGCCAACGTCCTGACTTTC. Protein sequence: CASSSGAGANVLTF.